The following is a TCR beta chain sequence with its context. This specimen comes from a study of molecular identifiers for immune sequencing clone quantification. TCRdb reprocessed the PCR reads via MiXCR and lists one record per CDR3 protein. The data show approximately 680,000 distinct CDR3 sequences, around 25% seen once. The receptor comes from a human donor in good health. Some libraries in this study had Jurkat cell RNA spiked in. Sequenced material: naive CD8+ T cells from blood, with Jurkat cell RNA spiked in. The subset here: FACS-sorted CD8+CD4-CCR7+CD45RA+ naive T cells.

CDR3 bases: TGTGCCAGCAGTGAAGTCGACAGGGCAAATCAGCCCCAGCATTTT. This encodes CASSEVDRANQPQHF. This chain links TRBV6-1 with TRBJ1-5; 7 nucleotides agree with TRBD1. This CDR3 has 15 amino acids. V was clipped by 1 base and J by 4 bases; unmatched bases: 4. Per the germline V gene, CDR1 is MNHNS and CDR2 is SASEGT.